This T cell receptor (beta chain) was found in a study of T cell responses to AZD1222 COVID-19 vaccine. The analysis combined second doses at about 4 or about 12 weeks. Profiled with immunoSEQ multiplex PCR; TCRdb holds only in-frame clones, not every one. The data hold around 140,000 clones, with roughly nine tenths observed a single time. Germline V gene lookup returns CDR1 GTSNPN and CDR2 SVGIG (reference sequence). Trimming cost V 2 bases and J 3 bases, with 8 bases left between them. This CDR3 is built from 12 residues. The rearrangement links TRBV30 to TRBJ2-7, with D possibly TRBD2 on 5 matching bases. The receptor's source is an adult who received the AZD1222 COVID-19 vaccine. The sequencing here drew on peripheral blood, taken 28 days after the second AZD1222 dose. CDR3 coding DNA: TGTGCCTGGAGTCCAAGCGGCTACGAGCAGTACTTC. This encodes CAWSPSGYEQYF. Full variable domain (missing parts from reference TRBV30 and TRBJ2-7): SQTIHQWPATLVQPVGSPLSLECTVEGTSNPNLYWYRQAAGRGLQLLFYSVGIGQISSEVPQNLSASRPQDRQFILSSKKLLLSDSGFYLCAWSPSGYEQYFGPGTRLTVT.